Below, 18 T cell receptor beta chains from the same sample are listed, as sequenced in a study of neurological immune-mediated disorders. TCRdb used MiXCR to reprocess the 5' RACE reads, holding one entry per CDR3 protein. The table lists around 49,000 distinct CDR3 sequences, roughly 13% of them singletons. Specified time point: longitudinal time-point 3. Input material: PBMCs. Every receptor here comes from a male donor with HTLV-1-associated myelopathy (HAM/TSP).

This clonotype appeared many times. The chain uses TRBV20-1 and TRBJ1-6; 7 nucleotides align to TRBD1. This CDR3 is 18 amino acids long. V trimming: 0 bases; J trimming: 0 bases; junction bases outside the gene matches: 8. Per germline, CDR1 DFQATT and CDR2 SNEGSKA (reference sequence). In DNA, the CDR3 is TGCAGTGCTAGAGATCAGAATGCAGGGGGCTCCTATAATTCACCCCTCCACTTT. It specifies CSARDQNAGGSYNSPLHF.

In this sample, this clonotype turned up many times. The rearrangement links TRBV20-1 to TRBJ1-2; 7 nucleotides line up with TRBD1. The V gene's germline CDR1 is DFQATT and CDR2 SNEGSKA (reference sequence). This CDR3 spans 11 amino acids. With 8 bases clipped from V and 8 bases from J, the junction kept 8 bases outside the gene matches. CDR3 sequence reads: CSNRGLGGYTF. The CDR3 coding sequence is TGCAGTAACAGGGGATTGGGAGGCTACACCTTC.

The CDR3 spells CASSQEGTGPVAKNIQYF. CDR3 coding DNA: TGTGCCAGCAGCCAAGAAGGAACGGGGCCCGTAGCCAAAAACATTCAGTACTTC. This chain links TRBV14 with TRBJ2-4; D tentatively fits TRBD1 or TRBD2 (5 bases each). CDR3 size: 18 residues. Germline lookup yields CDR1 SGHDN and CDR2 FVKESK. Between the trimmed V and J ends, which lost 0 bases and 0 bases, there was a span of 15 bases. The full variable domain, in which reference TRBV14 and TRBJ2-4 provide the parts outside the CDR3, is EAGVTQFPSHSVIEKGQTVTLRCDPISGHDNLYWYRRVMGKEIKFLLHFVKESKQDESGMPNNRFLAERTGGTYSTLKVQPAELEDSGVYFCASSQEGTGPVAKNIQYFGAGTRLSVL.

This clonotype occurred a few times. The V call is TRBV5-8, the J call TRBJ2-7, with unresolved D. Germline lookup yields CDR1 SGHTS and CDR2 YDEGEE. V was shortened by 4 bases and J by 4 bases, with 12 bases between the two germline ends. The CDR3 loop spans 13 amino acids. CDR3 DNA: TGTGCCAGCAGCAGGGAAGATCGATACGAGCAGTACTTC. Its translation is CASSREDRYEQYF.

This clonotype is medium-sized by share. The V gene is TRBV20-1, the J gene TRBJ1-1; the D is unclear. This CDR3 has 12 amino acids. CDR1 is DFQATT and CDR2 is SNEGSKA in the germline V gene (reference sequence). The CDR3 protein is CRGGSGDTEAFF. DNA for the CDR3: TGCAGGGGCGGGTCCGGGGACACTGAAGCTTTCTTT.

There are many counts of this clonotype. The CDR3 is CAISAKRDNEQFF. The CDR3, as DNA: TGTGCCATCAGTGCAAAGAGGGACAATGAGCAGTTCTTC. V is TRBV10-3 and J is TRBJ2-1; tentative D call: TRBD2 (5 bases). In germline, CDR1 is ENHRY, CDR2 SYGVKD. This CDR3 contains 13 residues. Trimming removed 4 bases at V and 5 bases at J, with 9 bases between.

The sample holds many counts of this clonotype. The rearrangement links TRBV5-1 to TRBJ2-2; 9 bases are a match to TRBD1. The germline CDR1 and CDR2 sequences are SGHRS and YFSETQ. This CDR3 comprises 14 residues. The V segment lost 7 bases and the J segment 7 bases; nucleotides outside the gene matches: 8. As DNA, the CDR3 is TGCGCCAGCCGGTTCACAGGGGGCGTCGGGGAGCTGTTTTTT. It codes for CASRFTGGVGELFF.

This clonotype was recorded at least ten times. The chain combines TRBV6-6 with TRBJ1-1; no clear D gene. Germline V lookup: CDR1 MNHNY, CDR2 SVGAGI (reference sequence). The ends were cut back, 5 bases at V and 7 bases at J, with 8 bases in the middle. This CDR3 is 11 amino acids long. The CDR3 spells CASSATLEAFF. The CDR3 DNA reads as TGTGCCAGCAGTGCGACTCTTGAAGCTTTCTTT.

In this sample, this clonotype turned up many times. The gene calls are TRBV7-2 and TRBJ2-3; TRBD2 aligns across 8 bases. Trimming cost V 5 bases and J 0 bases; bases outside gene matches: 4. Germline V CDR1 and CDR2: SGHTA, FQGNSA. The CDR3 loop spans 15 amino acids. This chain's CDR3 is CASSPGGLSTDTQYF. The DNA of the CDR3 is TGTGCCAGCAGCCCGGGGGGGCTTAGCACAGATACGCAGTATTTT.

This clonotype occurred many times. The chain joins TRBV20-1 to TRBJ1-1; TRBD1 matches 9 bases. V was clipped by 5 bases and J by 4 bases; unmatched bases: 11. The CDR3 runs to 15 residues. Looked up from germline, CDR1 is DFQATT and CDR2 is SNEGSKA (reference sequence). DNA of the CDR3: TGCAGTGCTGCACTACAGGGGGCTGCAGGCACTGAAGCTTTCTTT. It specifies CSAALQGAAGTEAFF.

This clonotype showed up many times. DNA of the CDR3: TGTGCCAGCTCACCAATTGTTACGGTCCAAGAGACCCAGTACTTC. Amino acid sequence: CASSPIVTVQETQYF. This rearrangement joins TRBV18 to TRBJ2-5; D gene uncertain. Germline V CDR1 and CDR2: KGHSH, LQKENI. The V and J ends lost 2 bases and 1 base respectively, with 11 bases between them. The CDR3 length is 15 residues.

This rearrangement joins TRBV29-1 to TRBJ1-1; D might be TRBD1 (5 bases). The CDR3 has 14 residues. Germline assignment: CDR1 SQVTM and CDR2 ANQGSEA. Trimming shortened V by 4 bases and J by 1 base, and 13 bases separated the two germline ends. CDR3 protein: CSVGSGAQNTEAFF. The DNA for the CDR3 is TGCAGCGTTGGATCCGGGGCCCAGAACACTGAAGCTTTCTTT.

This clonotype was picked up many times. The CDR3 region has the DNA TGTGCCAGCAGCTTAGTACCCAGGAAAACAGATACGCAGTATTTT. Translating gives CASSLVPRKTDTQYF. The gene calls are TRBV7-2 and TRBJ2-3; D ambiguous. This CDR3 has 15 residues. Between the trimmed V and J ends, which lost 1 base and 3 bases, there was a span of 11 bases. Germline CDR1 SGHTA, CDR2 FQGNSA.

This clonotype was counted ten times or more. J is TRBJ1-5 and V is TRBV5-6; D is ambiguous. Between the trimmed V and J ends, which lost 3 bases and 6 bases, there was a span of 22 bases. CDR1 and CDR2 from the germline V gene are SGHDT and YYEEEE. The CDR3 runs to 17 residues. CDR3 region: CASSSWIGPGTGQPQHF. The CDR3 nucleotides read TGTGCCAGCAGCTCTTGGATCGGGCCCGGTACTGGTCAGCCCCAGCATTTT.

This clonotype was recorded at least ten times. This chain uses TRBV27 with TRBJ2-2; 8 bases map to TRBD1. Germline V gene sequence: CDR1 MNHEY, CDR2 SMNVEV (reference sequence). Trimming removed 5 bases from V and 6 bases from J; junction bases left unmatched: 2. The CDR3 is 13 amino acids. CDR3 amino acids: CASSTDRAGELFF. In nucleotides, the CDR3 is TGTGCCAGCAGTACGGACAGGGCCGGGGAGCTGTTTTTT.

This clonotype has ten or more counts. The chain's CDR3 is CASSFQGRTGELFF. CDR3 nucleotides: TGTGCCAGCAGTTTTCAGGGGCGGACCGGGGAGCTGTTTTTT. The chain links TRBV12-3 or TRBV12-4 to TRBJ2-2; D perhaps matches TRBD1 (6 bases). V was cut by 3 bases and J by 5 bases, with 10 bases left in between. This CDR3 has 14 residues.

Points on this clonotype: A single base separates this from a much larger clone, so it may be a read error. The chain recombines TRBV7-2 with TRBJ1-5; D is ambiguous. Germline loops: CDR1 SGHTA, CDR2 FQGNSA. Trimming left V 3 bases short and J 8 bases short, with 11 bases between. The CDR3 length is 13 residues. The CDR3 DNA reads as TGTGCCAGCAGCTTCGGAGAGAATAAGCCCCAGCATTTT. Amino acid sequence: CASSFGENKPQHF. Looking up the rest from reference TRBV7-2 and TRBJ1-5 gives the full variable domain: GAGVSQSPSNKVTEKGKDVELRCDPISGHTALYWYRQSLGQGLEFLIYFQGNSAPDKSGLPSDRFSAERTGGSVSTLTIQRTQQEDSAVYLCASSFGENKPQHFGDGTRLSIL.

The sample holds many counts of this clonotype. The chain uses TRBV5-1 and TRBJ1-4; 8 bases fit TRBD1. Germline-derived CDR1 and CDR2 are SGHRS and YFSETQ. V lost 4 bases to trimming and J lost 5 bases; unmatched junction nucleotides: 4. This CDR3 region has 14 residues. The CDR3 sequence: CASSQGTGNEKLFF. CDR3 nucleotide sequence: TGCGCCAGCAGCCAGGGGACAGGAAATGAAAAACTGTTTTTT.